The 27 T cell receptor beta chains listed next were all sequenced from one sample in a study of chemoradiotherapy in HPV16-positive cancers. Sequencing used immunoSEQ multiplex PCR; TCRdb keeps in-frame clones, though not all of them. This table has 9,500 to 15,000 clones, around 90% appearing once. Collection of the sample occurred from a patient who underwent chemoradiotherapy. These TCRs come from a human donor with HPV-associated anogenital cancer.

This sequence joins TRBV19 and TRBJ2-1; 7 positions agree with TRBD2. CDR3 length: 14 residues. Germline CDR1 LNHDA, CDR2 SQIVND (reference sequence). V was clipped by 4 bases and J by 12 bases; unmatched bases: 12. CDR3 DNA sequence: TGTGCCAGTAGTAACAGACTAGCTAGCCACGGGCAGTTCTTC. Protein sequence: CASSNRLASHGQFF.

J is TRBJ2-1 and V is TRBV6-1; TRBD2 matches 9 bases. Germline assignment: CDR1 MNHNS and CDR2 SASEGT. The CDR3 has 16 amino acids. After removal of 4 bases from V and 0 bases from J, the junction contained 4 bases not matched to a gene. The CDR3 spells CASSVGGRASYNEQFF. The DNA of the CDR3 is TGTGCCAGCAGTGTGGGCGGGAGGGCCTCCTACAATGAGCAGTTCTTC.

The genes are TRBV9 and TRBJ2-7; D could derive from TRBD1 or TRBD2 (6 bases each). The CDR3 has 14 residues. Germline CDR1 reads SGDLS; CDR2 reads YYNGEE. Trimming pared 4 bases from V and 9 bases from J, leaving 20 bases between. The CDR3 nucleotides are TGTGCCAGCAGCCTCGGGGGCCAACCTACGAGGCAGTACTTC. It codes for CASSLGGQPTRQYF.

The CDR3 protein is CASSELGSRYEQYF. The CDR3 DNA reads TGTGCCAGCAGTGAACTAGGGTCGAGGTACGAGCAGTACTTC. V is TRBV6-1 and J is TRBJ2-7, with no clear D. Germline V gives CDR1 MNHNS, CDR2 SASEGT. CDR3 length: 14 amino acids. Trimming pared 2 bases from V and 4 bases from J, leaving 12 bases between.

DNA of the CDR3: TGTGCCAGCAGCTTAGACGGGACTAGTGAGCGCGAGCAGTACTTC. Its translation is CASSLDGTSEREQYF. The rearrangement links TRBV7-9 to TRBJ2-7; 8 bases are shared with TRBD2. The CDR3 covers 15 residues. Per the germline V gene, CDR1 is SEHNR and CDR2 is FQNEAQ (reference sequence). With 1 base clipped from V and 6 bases from J, the junction kept 8 bases outside the gene matches.

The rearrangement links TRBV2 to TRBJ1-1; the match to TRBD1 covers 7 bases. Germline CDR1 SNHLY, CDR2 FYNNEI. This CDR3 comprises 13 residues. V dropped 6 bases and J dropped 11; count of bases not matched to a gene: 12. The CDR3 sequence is CASSPAGTAHAFF. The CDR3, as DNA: TGTGCCAGCAGCCCAGCCGGGACAGCCCATGCTTTCTTT.

The CDR3 sequence is CASSLDFGVETQYF. The CDR3 DNA is TGTGCCAGCAGCTTAGATTTCGGGGTGGAGACCCAGTACTTC. The chain joins TRBV11-2 to TRBJ2-5, with a possible D match to TRBD2 (5 bases). In germline, CDR1 is SGHAT, CDR2 FQNNGV. This CDR3 has 14 amino acids. V was trimmed by 0 bases and J by 5 bases, leaving 10 bases between them.

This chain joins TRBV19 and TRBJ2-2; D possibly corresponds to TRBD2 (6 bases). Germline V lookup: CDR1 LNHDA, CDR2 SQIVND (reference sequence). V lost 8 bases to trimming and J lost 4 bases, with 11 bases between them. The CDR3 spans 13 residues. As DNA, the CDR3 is TGTGCCAGTGGCGGGATCCTCACCGGGGAGCTGTTTTTT. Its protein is CASGGILTGELFF.

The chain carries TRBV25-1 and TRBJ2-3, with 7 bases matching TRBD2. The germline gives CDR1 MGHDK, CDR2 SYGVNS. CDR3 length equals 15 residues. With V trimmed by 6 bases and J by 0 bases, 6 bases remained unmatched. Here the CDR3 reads CASSGTSASTDTQYF. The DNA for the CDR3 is TGTGCCAGCAGCGGTACTAGCGCGAGCACAGATACGCAGTATTTT.

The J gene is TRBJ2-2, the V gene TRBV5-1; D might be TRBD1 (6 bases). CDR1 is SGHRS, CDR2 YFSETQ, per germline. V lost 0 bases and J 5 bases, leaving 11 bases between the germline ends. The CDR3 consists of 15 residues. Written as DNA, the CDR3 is TGCGCCAGCAGCTTGGCGCAGGGGTTAACCGGGGAGCTGTTTTTT. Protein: CASSLAQGLTGELFF.

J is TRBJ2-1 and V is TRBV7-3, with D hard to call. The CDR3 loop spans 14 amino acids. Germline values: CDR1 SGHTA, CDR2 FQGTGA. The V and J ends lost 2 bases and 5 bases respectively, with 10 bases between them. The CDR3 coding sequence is TGTGCCAGCAGCTTAGAGACAATCAACAATGAGCAGTTCTTC. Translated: CASSLETINNEQFF.

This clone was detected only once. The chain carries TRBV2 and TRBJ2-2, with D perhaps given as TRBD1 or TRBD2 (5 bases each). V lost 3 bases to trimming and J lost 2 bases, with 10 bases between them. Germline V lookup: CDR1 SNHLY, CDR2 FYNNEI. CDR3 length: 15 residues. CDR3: CASSEGTLNTGELFF. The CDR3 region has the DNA TGTGCCAGCAGTGAGGGGACGCTCAACACCGGGGAGCTGTTTTTT.

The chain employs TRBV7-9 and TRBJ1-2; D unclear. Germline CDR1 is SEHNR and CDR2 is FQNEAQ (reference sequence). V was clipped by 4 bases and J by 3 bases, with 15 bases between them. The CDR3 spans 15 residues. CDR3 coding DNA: TGTGCCAGCAGCTGGGCAGCGGTGGAGCACTATGGCTACACCTTC. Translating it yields CASSWAAVEHYGYTF.

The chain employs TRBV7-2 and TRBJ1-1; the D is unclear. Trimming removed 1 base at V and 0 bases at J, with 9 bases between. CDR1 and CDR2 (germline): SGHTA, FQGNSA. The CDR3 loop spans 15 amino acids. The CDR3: CASSLEAVMNTEAFF. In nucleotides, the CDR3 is TGTGCCAGCAGCTTAGAAGCGGTCATGAACACTGAAGCTTTCTTT.

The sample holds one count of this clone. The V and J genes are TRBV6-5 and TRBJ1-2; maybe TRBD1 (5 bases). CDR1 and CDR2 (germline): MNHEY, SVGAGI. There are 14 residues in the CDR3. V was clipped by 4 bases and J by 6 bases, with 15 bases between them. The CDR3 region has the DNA TGTGCCAGCAGTTCCCCTCCCACGGGGGATGGCTACACCTTC. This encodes CASSSPPTGDGYTF.

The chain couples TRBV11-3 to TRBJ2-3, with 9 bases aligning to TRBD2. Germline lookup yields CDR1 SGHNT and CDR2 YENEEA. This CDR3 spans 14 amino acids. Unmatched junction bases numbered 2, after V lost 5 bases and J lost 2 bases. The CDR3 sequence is CASSLGLATDTQYF. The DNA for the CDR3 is TGTGCCAGCAGCCTGGGACTAGCCACAGATACGCAGTATTTT. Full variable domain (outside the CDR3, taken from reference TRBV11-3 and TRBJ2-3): EAGVVQSPRYKIIEKKQPVAFWCNPISGHNTLYWYLQNLGQGPELLIRYENEEAVDDSQLPKDRFSAERLKGVDSTLKIQPAELGDSAVYLCASSLGLATDTQYFGPGTRLTVL.

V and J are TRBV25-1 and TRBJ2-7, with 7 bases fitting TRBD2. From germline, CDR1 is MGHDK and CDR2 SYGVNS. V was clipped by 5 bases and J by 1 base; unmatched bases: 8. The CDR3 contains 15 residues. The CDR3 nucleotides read TGTGCCAGCAGTACGGGACTAAGAAATTCCTACGAGCAGTACTTC. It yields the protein CASSTGLRNSYEQYF.

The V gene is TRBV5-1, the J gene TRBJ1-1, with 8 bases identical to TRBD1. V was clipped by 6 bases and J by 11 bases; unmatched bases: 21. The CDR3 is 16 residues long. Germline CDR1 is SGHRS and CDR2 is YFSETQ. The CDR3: CASNSIGAGGLIEAFF. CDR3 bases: TGCGCCAGCAACTCGATTGGGGCAGGGGGCCTTATTGAGGCTTTCTTT.

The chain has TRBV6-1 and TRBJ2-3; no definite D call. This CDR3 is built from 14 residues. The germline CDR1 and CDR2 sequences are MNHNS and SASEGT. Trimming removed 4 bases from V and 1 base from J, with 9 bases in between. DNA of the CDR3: TGTGCCAGCAGTGCTTGGCAGCGCACAGATACGCAGTATTTT. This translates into CASSAWQRTDTQYF.

Here the CDR3 DNA reads TGTGCCAGCAGCCAGACAGGTCCCCTTTACGAGCAGTACTTC. It codes for CASSQTGPLYEQYF. The rearrangement uses TRBV6-5 and TRBJ2-7; D perhaps matches TRBD1 (6 bases). Germline V gene data show CDR1 as MNHEY and CDR2 as SVGAGI. The CDR3 has 14 residues. V was trimmed by 6 bases and J by 4 bases, leaving 16 bases between them.

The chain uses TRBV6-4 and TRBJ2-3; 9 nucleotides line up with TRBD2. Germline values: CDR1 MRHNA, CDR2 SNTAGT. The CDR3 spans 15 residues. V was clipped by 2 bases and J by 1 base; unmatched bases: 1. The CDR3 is CASSDGGGGTDTQYF. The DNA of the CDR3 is TGTGCCAGCAGTGACGGCGGGGGGGGCACAGATACGCAGTATTTT.

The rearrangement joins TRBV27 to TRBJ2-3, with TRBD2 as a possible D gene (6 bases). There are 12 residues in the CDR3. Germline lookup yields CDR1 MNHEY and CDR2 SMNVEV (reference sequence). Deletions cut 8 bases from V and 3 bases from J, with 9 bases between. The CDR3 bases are TGTGCCAGCCTCGGACTAACAGATACGCAGTATTTT. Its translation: CASLGLTDTQYF.

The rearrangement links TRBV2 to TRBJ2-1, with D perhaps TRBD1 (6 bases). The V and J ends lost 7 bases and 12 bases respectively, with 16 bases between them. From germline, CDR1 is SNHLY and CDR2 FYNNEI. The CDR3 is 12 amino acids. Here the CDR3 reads CASKARDNSQFF. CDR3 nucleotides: TGTGCCAGCAAGGCCAGGGACAACTCGCAGTTCTTC.

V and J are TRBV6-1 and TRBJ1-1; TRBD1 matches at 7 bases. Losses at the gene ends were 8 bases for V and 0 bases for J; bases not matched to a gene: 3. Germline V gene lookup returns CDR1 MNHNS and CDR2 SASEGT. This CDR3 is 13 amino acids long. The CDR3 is CASRDSLNTEAFF. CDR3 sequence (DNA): TGTGCCAGCCGGGACAGTCTGAACACTGAAGCTTTCTTT.

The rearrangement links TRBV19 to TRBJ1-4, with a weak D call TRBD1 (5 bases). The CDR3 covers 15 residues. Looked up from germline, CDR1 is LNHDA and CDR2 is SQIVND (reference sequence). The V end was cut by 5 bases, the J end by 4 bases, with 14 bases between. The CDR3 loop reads CASSVQGGINEKLFF. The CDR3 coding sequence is TGTGCCAGTAGTGTCCAGGGTGGGATTAATGAAAAACTGTTTTTT.

In DNA form, the CDR3 reads TGTGCCAGCAGCCCCTTAGGGTTTGGAGATACGCAGTATTTT. Translated: CASSPLGFGDTQYF. This chain connects TRBV7-9 to TRBJ2-3; D gene ambiguous. CDR1 is SEHNR and CDR2 is FQNEAQ in the germline V gene (reference sequence). The ends were cut back, 5 bases at V and 5 bases at J, with 14 bases in the middle. This CDR3 has 14 residues. The whole variable domain, remainder taken from reference TRBV7-9 and TRBJ2-3, is DTGVSQNPRHKITKRGQNVTFRCDPISEHNRLYWYRQTLGQGPEFLTYFQNEAQLEKSRLLSDRFSAERPKGSFSTLEIQRTEQGDSAMYLCASSPLGFGDTQYFGPGTRLTVL.

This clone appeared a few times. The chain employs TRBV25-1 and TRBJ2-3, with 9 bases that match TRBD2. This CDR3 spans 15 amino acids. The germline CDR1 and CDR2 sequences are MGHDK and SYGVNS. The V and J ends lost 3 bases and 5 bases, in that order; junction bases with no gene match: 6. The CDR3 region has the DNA TGTGCCAGCAGTGAGTCGGCGGGGGGGGGAGATACGCAGTATTTT. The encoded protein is CASSESAGGGDTQYF.